The rows below give T cell receptor beta chains drawn from one sample of a study of cytomegalovirus exposure and HLA in healthy donors. Only in-frame clones appear in the TCRdb table, and some are missing; sequencing was by immunoSEQ multiplex PCR. The sample consists of approximately 160,000 clones, 70% to 85% of them appearing once. Sequenced material: PBMCs. The origin of the receptors is a woman aged 25 to 45 in good health and CMV-seronegative. Both conserved end residues are trimmed from each CDR3.

TRBJ2-7 | TRBV7-9 | ASSLRAGAYEQY
TRBJ1-2 | TRBV28 | ASSYTGVGYGYT
TRBJ1-6 | TRBV7-9 | ASSFSNSPLH
TRBJ2-6 | TRBV18 | ASSLPGLAGAGANVLT
TRBJ1-1 | TRBV6-1 | ASRWTGGTNTEAF
TRBJ2-5 | TRBV19 | ASGRAQETQY
TRBJ2-5 | TRBV27 | ASSFSQGALETQY
TRBJ1-2 | TRBV11-2 | ASSLTGWNPNYGYT
TRBJ2-5 | TRBV11-1 | ASSLAAGRETQY
TRBJ2-1 | TRBV28 | ASIQGFSNEQF
TRBJ2-7 | TRBV5-4 | ASSSQRTSGVGEQY
TRBJ2-3 | TRBV6-6 | ASSYFGGMDTQY
TRBJ2-5 | TRBV19 | ASSISSATKETQY
TRBJ1-1 | TRBV6-1 | ASSDTGANTEAF
TRBJ2-6 | TRBV18 | ASSPPSGAGANVLT
TRBJ2-1 | TRBV29-1 | SAGGAASSYNEQF
TRBJ2-1 | TRBV7-3 | ASSLQEYNEQF
TRBJ1-4 | TRBV7-2 | ASSSRDSDEKLF
TRBJ1-2 | TRBV6-5 | ASSYSGTDGYT
TRBJ2-5 | TRBV5-1 | ASSLGLAGGLETQY
TRBJ1-1 | TRBV5-1 | ASSFDRVGTEAF
TRBJ2-1 | TRBV14 | ASSQDLVSSYNEQF